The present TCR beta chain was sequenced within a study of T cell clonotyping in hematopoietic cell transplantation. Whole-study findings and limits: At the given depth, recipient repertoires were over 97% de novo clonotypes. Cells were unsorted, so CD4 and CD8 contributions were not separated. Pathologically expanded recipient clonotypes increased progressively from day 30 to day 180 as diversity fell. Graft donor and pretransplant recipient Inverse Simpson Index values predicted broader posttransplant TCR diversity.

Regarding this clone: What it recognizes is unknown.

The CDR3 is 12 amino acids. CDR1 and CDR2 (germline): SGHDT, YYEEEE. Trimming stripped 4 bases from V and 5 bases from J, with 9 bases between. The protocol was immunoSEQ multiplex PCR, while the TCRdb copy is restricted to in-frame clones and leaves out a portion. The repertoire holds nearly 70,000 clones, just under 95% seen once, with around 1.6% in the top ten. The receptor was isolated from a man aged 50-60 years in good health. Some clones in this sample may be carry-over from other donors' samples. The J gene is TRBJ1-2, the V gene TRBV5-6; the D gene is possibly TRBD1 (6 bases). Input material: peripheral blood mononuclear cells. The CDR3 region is CASSAGAYGYTF. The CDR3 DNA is TGTGCCAGCAGCGCGGGGGCGTATGGCTACACCTTC. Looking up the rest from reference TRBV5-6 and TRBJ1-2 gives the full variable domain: DAGVTQSPTHLIKTRGQQVTLRCSPKSGHDTVSWYQQALGQGPQFIFQYYEEEERQRGNFPDRFSGHQFPNYSSELNVNALLLGDSALYLCASSAGAYGYTFGSGTRLTVV.